This TCR beta chain was observed in a study of memory CD4+ T cells and cytomegalovirus serostatus. Study-wide background: This sample comes from healthy Belgian adults, roughly nine CMV seropositive, approximately 25 seronegative. General observations from the study: About 40% of the roughly 150 known CMV-associated TCRbeta sequences appeared in CD4+ memory.

This clone was found a few times. The antigen is undetermined. The sort gate was single viable CD3+CD4+CD8-CD45RO+ cells for memory CD4+ T cells. The trim removed 6 bases at V and 5 bases at J, leaving 9 bases unmatched. The germline V gene encodes CDR1 SGHTA and CDR2 FQGNSA. This CDR3 has 14 residues. Assay used: immunoSEQ multiplex PCR; TCRdb lists only in-frame clones, some missing. This table has around 53,000 clones, about 83% appearing once. The material sequenced was memory CD4+ T cells from blood. The chain combines TRBV7-2 with TRBJ1-1; 7 bases map to TRBD1. The clonotype comes from an adult in good health and CMV-seropositive. The CDR3 sequence: CASREGALRTEAFF. CDR3 DNA: TGTGCCAGCAGGGAGGGGGCGCTTAGGACTGAAGCTTTCTTT.